These 19 T cell receptor beta chains came from one sample sequenced in a study of identifying expanded T cells in peripheral blood. The data were produced by immunoSEQ multiplex PCR, yet TCRdb's version contains in-frame clones alone and is incomplete. This table has 60,000 to 80,000 clones, 85% to 90% appearing once. Sequenced input: blood. These receptors were collected from a person between 18 and 75 years old in good health.

This clone showed up just once. The V call is TRBV7-8, the J call TRBJ2-1; 7 bases align to TRBD2. V trimming: 1 base; J trimming: 3 bases; junction bases outside the gene matches: 6. Germline CDR1 SGHVS, CDR2 FQNEAQ. The CDR3 totals 16 residues. The DNA for the CDR3 is TGTGCCAGCAGCTTAGGGGGCAGCGGGAACTACAATGAGCAGTTCTTC. Protein sequence: CASSLGGSGNYNEQFF.

The V gene is TRBV7-8, the J gene TRBJ1-1, with D perhaps matching TRBD1 (5 bases). V was trimmed by 0 bases and J by 1 base, leaving 9 bases between them. The germline V gene has CDR1 SGHVS and CDR2 FQNEAQ. The CDR3 contains 15 residues. The DNA of the CDR3 is TGTGCCAGCAGCTTAGCGCCGGGGGAGAACACTGAAGCTTTCTTT. This sequence encodes CASSLAPGENTEAFF.

This chain connects TRBV7-2 to TRBJ1-2; TRBD1 agrees at 11 bases. Germline CDR1 SGHTA, CDR2 FQGNSA. V dropped 0 bases and J dropped 6; count of bases not matched to a gene: 6. There are 16 residues in the CDR3. CDR3 loop: CASSLAGQGAWNGYTF. As DNA, the CDR3 is TGTGCCAGCAGCTTAGCCGGACAGGGGGCGTGGAATGGCTACACCTTC.

This clone occurred once. In nucleotides, the CDR3 is TGTGCTAGTGGTTTAAATAGCGGAGGGCAAGAGACCCAGTACTTC. Amino acids: CASGLNSGGQETQYF. The V gene is TRBV12-5, the J gene TRBJ2-5, with D maybe TRBD2 (6 bases). This CDR3 is 15 amino acids long. V dropped 3 bases and J dropped 2 bases, with 13 bases sitting between them. Germline CDR1 is LGHNT and CDR2 is FRNRAP.

CDR3 residues: CASSSARDRAQETQYF. CDR3 coding DNA: TGTGCCAGCAGTTCGGCCCGGGACAGGGCTCAAGAGACCCAGTACTTC. This chain uses TRBV5-4 with TRBJ2-5; 9 bases align to TRBD1. With 5 bases clipped from V and 2 bases from J, the junction kept 10 bases outside the gene matches. There are 16 residues in the CDR3. CDR1 and CDR2 from the germline V gene are SGHNT and YYREEE (reference sequence).

V usage is TRBV5-8 and J usage is TRBJ1-5; D not resolved. The ends were cut back, 7 bases at V and 15 bases at J, with 32 bases in the middle. The germline V gene has CDR1 SGHTS and CDR2 YDEGEE. CDR3 length: 16 residues. The CDR3 reads CASRPFFWVASAPGHF. The CDR3 bases are TGTGCCAGCCGGCCCTTCTTCTGGGTAGCCAGTGCCCCAGGGCATTTT. Supplemented by reference TRBV5-8 and TRBJ1-5, the full variable domain reads EAGVTQSPTHLIKTRGQQATLRCSPISGHTSVYWYQQALGLGLQFLLWYDEGEERNRGNFPPRFSGRQFPNYSSELNVNALELEDSALYLCASRPFFWVASAPGHFGDGTRLSIL.

The chain employs TRBV7-2 and TRBJ1-4; the match to TRBD1 covers 9 bases. The germline V gene has CDR1 SGHTA and CDR2 FQGNSA. The CDR3 spans 18 residues. J lost 0 bases, V lost 4 bases, and 9 bases had no gene match. The CDR3 coding sequence is TGTGCCAGCAGCTCCCAACACAGGGGGCGTGCAACTAATGAAAAACTGTTTTTT. The encoded protein is CASSSQHRGRATNEKLFF.

This chain connects TRBV25-1 to TRBJ1-2; 12 positions agree with TRBD1. Trimming at V came to 4 bases and at J to 8 bases, leaving 5 bases not matched to a gene. The CDR3 consists of 14 residues. The germline V gene has CDR1 MGHDK and CDR2 SYGVNS. The DNA for the CDR3 is TGTGCCAGCAGTGGGGGACAGGGGGCTGGGGGCTACACCTTC. This sequence encodes CASSGGQGAGGYTF.

The chain recombines TRBV7-2 with TRBJ2-6; D not resolved. Germline CDR1 and CDR2: SGHTA and FQGNSA. The CDR3 consists of 15 residues. V lost 0 bases to trimming and J lost 4 bases, with 7 bases between them. This chain's CDR3 is CASSLAVFGANVLTF. In DNA, the CDR3 is TGTGCCAGCAGCTTAGCTGTTTTCGGGGCCAACGTCCTGACTTTC. Drawing the rest from reference TRBV7-2 and TRBJ2-6, the complete variable domain is GAGVSQSPSNKVTEKGKDVELRCDPISGHTALYWYRQSLGQGLEFLIYFQGNSAPDKSGLPSDRFSAERTGGSVSTLTIQRTQQEDSAVYLCASSLAVFGANVLTFGAGSRLTVL.

The V call is TRBV11-2, the J call TRBJ2-7; 8 bases align to TRBD1. The J segment lost 0 bases and the V segment lost 2 bases, leaving 6 bases of the junction unmatched. This CDR3 contains 16 residues. From germline, CDR1 is SGHAT and CDR2 FQNNGV. CDR3 nucleotide sequence: TGTGCCAGCAGCTTATTGACAGGGGTTAGCTCCTACGAGCAGTACTTC. As protein: CASSLLTGVSSYEQYF.

This chain uses TRBV6-5 with TRBJ1-4; tentatively, D is TRBD1 (6 bases). Germline values: CDR1 MNHEY, CDR2 SVGAGI. V lost 2 bases, J lost 5 bases, and 9 bases lay in between. The CDR3 has 14 amino acids. The CDR3 DNA follows: TGTGCCAGCAGTTACGGGGGCTCAAATGAAAAACTGTTTTTT. Its protein is CASSYGGSNEKLFF.

The J gene is TRBJ1-2, the V gene TRBV6-1, with 7 bases that match TRBD1. V lost 5 bases, J lost 2 bases, and 2 bases stayed unmatched. The CDR3 has 13 amino acids. Germline CDR1 is MNHNS and CDR2 is SASEGT. The CDR3 here is CASSPTGNYGYTF. The CDR3 nucleotides are TGTGCCAGCAGTCCGACAGGGAACTATGGCTACACCTTC.

This clone was seen more than once but under ten times. This chain joins TRBV7-2 and TRBJ1-1, with a possible D match to TRBD1 (5 bases). CDR3 length: 16 amino acids. Germline CDR1 reads SGHTA; CDR2 reads FQGNSA. Trimming took 5 bases from V and 0 from J, leaving 16 bases between them. The CDR3 sequence is CASSPRGAFMNTEAFF. The CDR3, as DNA: TGTGCCAGCAGCCCGCGAGGGGCGTTCATGAACACTGAAGCTTTCTTT.

The chain is built from TRBV6-5 and TRBJ2-5; D might be TRBD2 (7 bases). The CDR3 loop spans 14 amino acids. Germline assignment: CDR1 MNHEY and CDR2 SVGAGI. The V gene lost 5 bases and the J gene lost 4 bases, with 14 bases spanning the gap. The CDR3, as DNA: TGTGCCAGCAGTCCGGGGGGCCGACGAGAGACCCAGTACTTC. It is translated as CASSPGGRRETQYF.

This rearrangement joins TRBV28 to TRBJ1-2; maybe TRBD1 (6 bases). CDR1 and CDR2 from the germline V gene are MDHEN and SYDVKM. The ends were cut back, 2 bases at V and 2 bases at J, with 15 bases in the middle. The CDR3 covers 16 residues. This chain's CDR3 is CASSLLTGLTNYGYTF. The CDR3 DNA follows: TGTGCCAGCAGTTTACTCACAGGGTTGACGAACTATGGCTACACCTTC.

The chain combines TRBV29-1 with TRBJ2-1, with D unresolved. CDR1 and CDR2 (germline): SQVTM, ANQGSEA. This CDR3 is built from 11 residues. V lost 7 bases to trimming and J lost 4 bases, with 8 bases between them. CDR3 protein: CSAERYNEQFF. The CDR3 DNA reads TGCAGCGCCGAACGGTACAATGAGCAGTTCTTC.

In its sample, this clone was seen once. The rearrangement links TRBV7-2 to TRBJ2-7; no clear D. V was cut by 11 bases and J by 2 bases, with 10 bases left in between. The V gene's germline CDR1 is SGHTA and CDR2 FQGNSA. CDR3 length: 11 residues. CDR3: CAVGSAYEQYF. The CDR3 DNA is TGTGCCGTGGGCAGCGCCTACGAGCAGTACTTC.

The rearrangement joins TRBV28 to TRBJ2-3; 14 nucleotides align to TRBD2. Trimming removed 6 bases from V and 5 bases from J; junction bases left unmatched: 13. The CDR3 runs to 18 residues. Germline CDR1 is MDHEN and CDR2 is SYDVKM. The CDR3 sequence: CASSSLSAGTSGRDTQYF. Here the CDR3 DNA reads TGTGCCAGCAGCTCTTTAAGTGCTGGGACTAGCGGGAGAGATACGCAGTATTTT.

This sequence joins TRBV7-2 and TRBJ2-3, with TRBD1 matching over 10 bases. Germline V gene data show CDR1 as SGHTA and CDR2 as FQGNSA. This CDR3 contains 16 residues. V lost 5 bases and J lost 0; bases outside the gene matches: 5. The DNA for the CDR3 is TGTGCCAGCAGCCCGGGACAGGGGCCAAGCACAGATACGCAGTATTTT. Translating gives CASSPGQGPSTDTQYF.